A single sample is the source of the 5 T cell receptor beta chains below, sequenced in a study of OX40 agonist ivuxolimab in advanced cancers. This table comes from immunoSEQ multiplex PCR, and its TCRdb copy is limited to in-frame clones, with some not included. The sample includes 71,000 or so clones, around 87% seen only once; the top ten take 0.9% to 1.2%. Sequenced here: CD4+ or CD8+ T cells sorted from blood, sampled in a trial of the OX40 agonist ivuxolimab. Receptors originate from an adult with an advanced solid tumor such as melanoma, head and neck, liver or kidney cancer.

This chain links TRBV2 with TRBJ2-5, with TRBD2 matching 7 bases. J gave up 1 base and V 4 bases, and 0 bases lay outside the gene matches. The germline V gene has CDR1 SNHLY and CDR2 FYNNEI. This CDR3 comprises 13 residues. The CDR3 sequence is CASSGLAQETQYF. The CDR3 DNA is TGTGCCAGCAGTGGACTAGCCCAAGAGACCCAGTACTTC.

In its sample, this clone was seen once. The rearrangement uses TRBV27 and TRBJ1-4; TRBD1 matches at 9 bases. CDR1 MNHEY and CDR2 SMNVEV come from the germline V gene (reference sequence). This CDR3 spans 14 amino acids. Unmatched junction bases numbered 7, after V lost 5 bases and J lost 9 bases. In DNA, the CDR3 is TGTGCCAGCAGTCCGATGGGACAGGGCAAAAAACTGTTTTTT. This encodes CASSPMGQGKKLFF. Filled out from reference TRBV27 and TRBJ1-4, the complete variable domain reads EAQVTQNPRYLITVTGKKLTVTCSQNMNHEYMSWYRQDPGLGLRQIYYSMNVEVTDKGDVPEGYKVSRKEKRNFPLILESPSPNQTSLYFCASSPMGQGKKLFFGSGTQLSVL.

The chain is built from TRBV5-1 and TRBJ2-5; 13 positions match TRBD2. J lost 2 bases, V lost 1 base, and 8 bases had no gene match. CDR3 length: 18 amino acids. CDR1 and CDR2 from the germline V gene are SGHRS and YFSETQ. CDR3 nucleotide sequence: TGCGCCAGCAGCTTGACGGGACTAGCGGGAAGTGGGCAAGAGACCCAGTACTTC. Residues: CASSLTGLAGSGQETQYF.

The chain employs TRBV19 and TRBJ2-3; 8 nucleotides match TRBD1. The junction had 7 bases not matched to a gene; V was cut back by 10 bases and J by 4 bases. CDR3 length: 13 amino acids. Germline CDR1 reads LNHDA; CDR2 reads SQIVND (reference sequence). The CDR3 sequence is CATLDRGADTQYF. DNA of the CDR3: TGTGCCACTTTAGACAGGGGTGCAGATACGCAGTATTTT.

V is TRBV6-6 and J is TRBJ2-5, with 9 bases fitting TRBD1. CDR1 MNHNY and CDR2 SVGAGI come from the germline V gene (reference sequence). CDR3 length equals 13 residues. V gave up 7 bases and J gave up 10 bases; unmatched junction bases: 10. CDR3 protein: CASIPGQGRDQYF. CDR3 DNA: TGTGCCAGCATCCCGGGACAGGGCCGTGACCAGTACTTC.